This TCR beta chain was sequenced for a study of blood T cell repertoires in COVID-19. Background on the study: The United States, Italy and Spain supplied acute and convalescent COVID-19 samples. Sample material is recorded as cDNA or gDNA derived from T cells, B-cell-depleted T cells, or PBMCs.

Original processing methods: Estimated nucleated cell counts came from reference gene primer amplification. Assay used: immunoSEQ multiplex PCR; TCRdb lists only in-frame clones, some missing. V and J calls and clone size are as listed in that table; D and trimming were resolved from the DNA. In the table there are tens of thousands of clones, around 88% of which are singletons. The clonotype originates from a woman in her sixties or seventies with acute or convalescent COVID-19. The sequenced sample consisted of peripheral blood.

CDR3 protein: CASNAGAPYEQYF. In DNA, the CDR3 is TGTGCCAGTAACGCAGGGGCCCCCTACGAGCAGTACTTC. The chain uses TRBV19 and TRBJ2-7, with TRBD1 as a possible D gene (6 bases). The CDR3 is made up of 13 amino acids. Germline V gene sequence: CDR1 LNHDA, CDR2 SQIVND (reference sequence). V was trimmed by 7 bases and J by 2 bases, leaving 12 bases between them.